Below are 30 T cell receptor beta chains sequenced from a single sample in a study of glioma-infiltrating T cells after dendritic cell vaccination. Measured with immunoSEQ multiplex PCR; TCRdb has only the in-frame clones, and not every one. The sample lists under 130,000 clones, 80% to 90% occurring once. The sample here was blood, taken before dendritic cell vaccination. Receptors were obtained from a human donor with glioblastoma.

The chain combines TRBV27 with TRBJ2-7; TRBD1 might be the D (6 bases). This CDR3 is built from 12 residues. V gave up 8 bases and J gave up 5 bases, with 13 bases separating them. The V gene's germline CDR1 is MNHEY and CDR2 SMNVEV (reference sequence). The CDR3 nucleotides read TGTGCCAGCGGGGGCAGGGGCAACGAGCAGTACTTC. Protein sequence: CASGGRGNEQYF.

The chain employs TRBV4-3 and TRBJ1-1, with 7 bases identical to TRBD1. This CDR3 is built from 17 residues. With V trimmed by 0 bases and J by 5 bases, 12 bases remained unmatched. CDR1 LGHNA and CDR2 YSLEER come from the germline V gene. The DNA of the CDR3 is TGCGCCAGCAGCCAAGAAATGGATACGGCAGGGGGAACTGAAGCTTTCTTT. Translating it yields CASSQEMDTAGGTEAFF.

This chain uses TRBV7-9 with TRBJ2-7; the D gene is possibly TRBD1 (5 bases). CDR3 length equals 14 residues. Germline loops: CDR1 SEHNR, CDR2 FQNEAQ (reference sequence). Trimming cost V 7 bases and J 0 bases, with 13 bases left between them. As DNA, the CDR3 is TGTGCCAGCACCTCCCAGGGCAGCTCCTACGAGCAGTACTTC. This gives the protein CASTSQGSSYEQYF.

The V gene is TRBV27, the J gene TRBJ2-2; D possibly corresponds to TRBD1 (6 bases). Germline V lookup: CDR1 MNHEY, CDR2 SMNVEV (reference sequence). The CDR3 consists of 15 residues. Trimming removed 2 bases from V and 1 base from J, with 8 bases in between. In DNA, the CDR3 is TGTGCCAGCAGTTTAAAACAGGGGAACACCGGGGAGCTGTTTTTT. Encoded protein: CASSLKQGNTGELFF.

The gene calls are TRBV4-1 and TRBJ2-5; D may be TRBD2 (5 bases). The ends were cut back, 4 bases at V and 5 bases at J, with 14 bases in the middle. CDR1 is MGHRA, CDR2 YSYEKL, per germline. CDR3 length: 14 amino acids. The CDR3 DNA reads as TGCGCCAGCAGCCGGACTGGGCTAGGTGAGACCCAGTACTTC. Amino acids: CASSRTGLGETQYF.

The chain links TRBV9 to TRBJ1-5, with D possibly being TRBD1 (6 bases). V was shortened by 0 bases and J by 3 bases, with 10 bases between the two germline ends. The CDR3 totals 15 residues. The germline V gene encodes CDR1 SGDLS and CDR2 YYNGEE. CDR3 in DNA: TGTGCCAGCAGCGTAGCTGGACAGCCCAATCAGCCCCAGCATTTT. Amino acids: CASSVAGQPNQPQHF.

V and J are TRBV12-5 and TRBJ2-2, with 7 positions matching TRBD1. This CDR3 has 16 residues. CDR1 and CDR2 (germline): LGHNT, FRNRAP. V dropped 5 bases and J dropped 1; count of bases not matched to a gene: 7. The CDR3 is CASGPAWDRNTGELFF. CDR3 DNA: TGTGCTAGTGGTCCCGCCTGGGACAGGAACACCGGGGAGCTGTTTTTT.

The chain combines TRBV19 with TRBJ2-7; 7 nucleotides align to TRBD1. Germline trimming cut 5 bases from V and 0 bases from J; bases unmatched to any gene: 1. This CDR3 region has 13 residues. The germline gives CDR1 LNHDA, CDR2 SQIVND (reference sequence). The CDR3 DNA sequence: TGTGCCAGTAGTGGGGACAGCTCCTACGAGCAGTACTTC. This gives the protein CASSGDSSYEQYF.

V and J are TRBV11-2 and TRBJ2-3; D might be TRBD1 (6 bases). There are 15 residues in the CDR3. With 3 bases removed from V and 4 bases from J, the gap between germline ends came to 14 bases. Germline V lookup: CDR1 SGHAT, CDR2 FQNNGV. This CDR3 reads CASSFLIRQADTQYF. The CDR3 DNA reads as TGTGCCAGCAGCTTCCTTATTAGACAGGCAGATACGCAGTATTTT.

The chain couples TRBV21-1 to TRBJ2-3; the table calls TRBD1, which could not be checked here. TRBV21-1 is tagged as a pseudogene. This CDR3 has 16 amino acids. CDR3 DNA: TGTGCCAGCAGCAATGCGACAAGCCCCGATGTAGATACGCAGTATTTT. Its translation: CASSNATSPDVDTQYF.

The chain links TRBV19 to TRBJ2-5; D is unclear. The ends were cut back, 5 bases at V and 2 bases at J, with 6 bases in the middle. Per germline, CDR1 LNHDA and CDR2 SQIVND (reference sequence). This CDR3 contains 12 residues. CDR3 in amino acids: CASSAVQETQYF. The CDR3 DNA sequence: TGTGCCAGTAGTGCGGTACAAGAGACCCAGTACTTC.

The V gene is TRBV5-1, the J gene TRBJ2-3; 14 bases line up with TRBD2. The germline V gene encodes CDR1 SGHRS and CDR2 YFSETQ. CDR3 size: 17 residues. J was trimmed by 2 bases and V by 0 bases; bases with no gene match: 2. The CDR3 DNA reads TGCGCCAGCAGCTTGGGACTAGCGGGGGGGACCACAGATACGCAGTATTTT. Residues: CASSLGLAGGTTDTQYF.

The rearrangement joins TRBV19 to TRBJ1-5; tentative D call: TRBD1 (6 bases). V was trimmed by 2 bases and J by 6 bases, leaving 14 bases between them. The CDR3 sequence is 15 residues long. Germline lookup yields CDR1 LNHDA and CDR2 SQIVND (reference sequence). Here the CDR3 DNA reads TGTGCCAGTAGTATAACGGGGGGCGAAGGTCAGCCCCAGCATTTT. Translation gives CASSITGGEGQPQHF. The full variable domain, its missing parts supplied by reference TRBV19 and TRBJ1-5, is DGGITQSPKYLFRKEGQNVTLSCEQNLNHDAMYWYRQDPGQGLRLIYYSQIVNDFQKGDIAEGYSVSREKKESFPLTVTSAQKNPTAFYLCASSITGGEGQPQHFGDGTRLSIL.

This clone was seen only a few times. The chain is built from TRBV10-3 and TRBJ2-5, with 10 bases matching TRBD2. Germline values: CDR1 ENHRY, CDR2 SYGVKD. V shed 0 bases, J shed 7 bases, and the junction held 5 bases outside the gene matches. The CDR3 loop spans 15 amino acids. The CDR3 nucleotides read TGTGCCATCAGTGAGTCAGCGGGGGGGCACGGGACCCAGTACTTC. It specifies CAISESAGGHGTQYF.

Note on this clone: Other DNA sequences from this sample encode an identical CDR3 as well. The chain has TRBV7-6 and TRBJ2-3, with TRBD2 matching 14 bases. This CDR3 has 17 amino acids. Per germline, CDR1 SGHVS and CDR2 FNYEAQ. The trim removed 5 bases at V and 2 bases at J, leaving 6 bases unmatched. The CDR3 reads CASSRGLAGASTDTQYF. The DNA of the CDR3 is TGTGCCAGCAGCCGGGGACTAGCGGGGGCCTCCACAGATACGCAGTATTTT.

This chain links TRBV5-5 with TRBJ2-1, with D uncertain. Deletions cut 0 bases from V and 0 bases from J, with 16 bases between. Looked up from germline, CDR1 is SGHKS and CDR2 is YYEKEE (reference sequence). The CDR3 sequence is 18 residues long. The DNA for the CDR3 is TGTGCCAGCAGCTTGGATTTCTCCCGGTCGAGCTCCTACAATGAGCAGTTCTTC. Translated, it gives CASSLDFSRSSSYNEQFF. The whole variable domain, remainder taken from reference TRBV5-5 and TRBJ2-1, is DAGVTQSPTHLIKTRGQQVTLRCSPISGHKSVSWYQQVLGQGPQFIFQYYEKEERGRGNFPDRFSARQFPNYSSELNVNALLLGDSALYLCASSLDFSRSSSYNEQFFGPGTRLTVL.

Concerning this clone itself: The germline gene is not matched at one end of the junction; a read error may be the cause. The chain joins TRBV6-1 to TRBJ1-5; unclear D gene. Per germline, CDR1 MNHNS and CDR2 SASEGT. The CDR3 totals 13 residues. CDR3 sequence: CAISENPGQPQHF. The CDR3 DNA follows: TGTGCCATCAGTGAGAACCCCGGGCAGCCCCAGCATTTT.

The rearrangement uses TRBV4-3 and TRBJ2-7; D possibly corresponds to TRBD1 (6 bases). V lost 2 bases, J lost 5 bases, and 16 bases lay in between. The CDR3 contains 15 residues. Per the germline V gene, CDR1 is LGHNA and CDR2 is YSLEER. The CDR3 region is CASSQTGTNVHEQYF. The CDR3 coding sequence is TGCGCCAGCAGCCAAACCGGGACAAATGTCCACGAGCAGTACTTC.

The rearrangement links TRBV9 to TRBJ1-2; D not resolved. The CDR3 runs 13 residues. Germline CDR1 and CDR2: SGDLS and YYNGEE. V lost 4 bases, J lost 5 bases, and 12 bases lay in between. CDR3 in amino acids: CASSPASGYGYTF. CDR3 coding DNA: TGTGCCAGCAGCCCCGCTTCGGGATATGGCTACACCTTC.

V is TRBV2 and J is TRBJ2-7; TRBD1 aligns across 7 bases. V lost 2 bases, J lost 1 base, and 5 bases stayed unmatched. The germline V gene encodes CDR1 SNHLY and CDR2 FYNNEI. The CDR3 runs 15 residues. The CDR3 nucleotides read TGTGCCAGCAGTGAAATCCGGGACAGTTCCTACGAGCAGTACTTC. Its protein product is CASSEIRDSSYEQYF.

This clone has more than one count but fewer than ten. The CDR3 spells CASGQGLDSPLHF. For the CDR3, the DNA is TGTGCCAGCGGACAGGGGTTAGATTCACCCCTCCACTTT. This sequence joins TRBV6-5 and TRBJ1-6, with 9 nucleotides matching TRBD1. Looked up from germline, CDR1 is MNHEY and CDR2 is SVGAGI. The CDR3 contains 13 residues. V shed 8 bases, J shed 8 bases, and the junction held 4 bases outside the gene matches.

The rearrangement links TRBV4-1 to TRBJ1-2; 8 bases match TRBD1. Germline V gene data show CDR1 as MGHRA and CDR2 as YSYEKL. This CDR3 has 15 residues. J was trimmed by 4 bases and V by 0 bases; bases with no gene match: 4. The CDR3 region has the DNA TGCGCCAGCAGCCAAGAAGACAGGGGCTCCTATGGCTACACCTTC. This gives the protein CASSQEDRGSYGYTF.

The gene calls are TRBV7-9 and TRBJ2-1; TRBD1 agrees at 7 bases. Per germline, CDR1 SEHNR and CDR2 FQNEAQ (reference sequence). The CDR3 runs 15 residues. The junction had 6 bases not matched to a gene; V was cut back by 5 bases and J by 2 bases. The CDR3 nucleotides read TGTGCCAGCAGCGCAAGGGACAGTCCCTACAATGAGCAGTTCTTC. The encoded protein is CASSARDSPYNEQFF. The whole variable domain, remainder taken from reference TRBV7-9 and TRBJ2-1, is DTGVSQNPRHKITKRGQNVTFRCDPISEHNRLYWYRQTLGQGPEFLTYFQNEAQLEKSRLLSDRFSAERPKGSFSTLEIQRTEQGDSAMYLCASSARDSPYNEQFFGPGTRLTVL.

This rearrangement joins TRBV5-1 to TRBJ1-2; no reliable D call. V was clipped by 1 base and J by 6 bases, with 13 bases between them. The V gene's germline CDR1 is SGHRS and CDR2 YFSETQ. The CDR3 is 14 residues long. This chain's CDR3 is CASSLPWGGDGYTF. The CDR3 DNA follows: TGCGCCAGCAGCTTGCCCTGGGGAGGCGATGGCTACACCTTC. Full variable domain (outside the CDR3, taken from reference TRBV5-1 and TRBJ1-2): KAGVTQTPRYLIKTRGQQVTLSCSPISGHRSVSWYQQTPGQGLQFLFEYFSETQRNKGNFPGRFSGRQFSNSRSEMNVSTLELGDSALYLCASSLPWGGDGYTFGSGTRLTVV.

The J gene is TRBJ1-2, the V gene TRBV19, with D possibly matching TRBD1 (6 bases). From germline, CDR1 is LNHDA and CDR2 SQIVND (reference sequence). The CDR3 is 16 residues long. Trimming removed 1 base at V and 5 bases at J, with 17 bases between. Here the CDR3 reads CASSIVLGTHSYGYTF. Written as DNA, the CDR3 is TGTGCCAGTAGTATAGTCTTAGGGACACATAGTTATGGCTACACCTTC.

This clone appeared a few times. V and J are TRBV2 and TRBJ1-2; D not certain. Trimming shortened V by 8 bases and J by 8 bases, and 12 bases separated the two germline ends. This CDR3 contains 11 residues. Germline values: CDR1 SNHLY, CDR2 FYNNEI. CDR3 sequence reads: CASLSEEGYTF. The CDR3 DNA is TGTGCCAGCCTATCAGAGGAAGGCTACACCTTC.

This chain uses TRBV5-1 with TRBJ2-2; 8 nucleotides line up with TRBD2. Germline V lookup: CDR1 SGHRS, CDR2 YFSETQ. With 1 base clipped from V and 3 bases from J, the junction kept 2 bases outside the gene matches. The CDR3 consists of 15 residues. The CDR3 region is CASSLSGGDTGELFF. CDR3 DNA: TGCGCCAGCAGCTTGTCGGGGGGGGACACCGGGGAGCTGTTTTTT.

This clone has a single count. J is TRBJ2-3 and V is TRBV4-1; D might be TRBD1 (6 bases). The CDR3 loop spans 17 amino acids. Deletions cut 0 bases from V and 4 bases from J, with 17 bases between. Per the germline V gene, CDR1 is MGHRA and CDR2 is YSYEKL. CDR3 sequence reads: CASSQDRSGALADTQYF. Written as DNA, the CDR3 is TGCGCCAGCAGCCAAGATCGTTCAGGGGCCTTGGCAGATACGCAGTATTTT.

This sequence joins TRBV7-2 and TRBJ1-1, with TRBD1 matching 8 bases. Germline-derived CDR1 and CDR2 are SGHTA and FQGNSA. Trimming cost V 0 bases and J 4 bases; bases outside gene matches: 4. This CDR3 spans 15 amino acids. CDR3 sequence reads: CASSLAGQGGTEAFF. In DNA form, the CDR3 reads TGTGCCAGCAGCTTAGCTGGACAGGGTGGCACTGAAGCTTTCTTT.

This clone appeared a few times. The chain joins TRBV6-1 to TRBJ2-7, with 8 bases fitting TRBD1. With 5 bases clipped from V and 2 bases from J, the junction kept 8 bases outside the gene matches. Per the germline V gene, CDR1 is MNHNS and CDR2 is SASEGT. CDR3 size: 15 residues. The CDR3 bases are TGTGCCAGCAGTAAACAGGGGGAGGACGCCTACGAGCAGTACTTC. Translating gives CASSKQGEDAYEQYF.